Following are 10 T cell receptor beta chains from one sample sequenced in a study of CD8+ T cells in alopecia areata. Treatment in this sample: oral pan-JAK inhibitor, 5-10 mg twice daily. RNA was isolated and reverse transcribed to cDNA, the sequencing template. Sequenced by immunoSEQ multiplex PCR; TCRdb stores in-frame clones only, minus some. The sample records under 350,000 clones, roughly 50% being singletons. Sequencing was performed on CD4+ T cells sorted from blood, taken at week 24, from a patient treated with tofacitinib. The receptors shown here come from a human donor with alopecia areata.

This sequence joins TRBV28 and TRBJ2-5; D not resolved. The CDR3 extends over 13 amino acids. The germline V gene has CDR1 MDHEN and CDR2 SYDVKM. Trimming left V 4 bases short and J 7 bases short, with 13 bases between. The CDR3 DNA is TGTGCCAGCAGTTCCCCACCCCGGGCGACCCAGTACTTC. Encoded protein: CASSSPPRATQYF.

The rearrangement links TRBV29-1 to TRBJ1-3; TRBD1 aligns across 9 bases. J lost 5 bases, V lost 4 bases, and 12 bases had no gene match. Germline V CDR1 and CDR2: SQVTM, ANQGSEA. The length of the CDR3 is 16 residues. CDR3: CSVALLLTGGRNTIYF. CDR3 bases: TGCAGCGTTGCCCTCCTATTAACAGGGGGCCGAAACACCATATATTTT.

The chain has TRBV29-1 and TRBJ1-3, with D possibly TRBD1 on 5 matching bases. Between the trimmed V and J ends, which lost 2 bases and 4 bases, there was a span of 9 bases. The CDR3 loop spans 13 amino acids. Germline assignment: CDR1 SQVTM and CDR2 ANQGSEA. The CDR3 here is CSVESGRGNTIYF. In DNA form, the CDR3 reads TGCAGCGTTGAATCAGGGAGAGGAAACACCATATATTTT.

V gene TRBV29-1 combines with J gene TRBJ2-6; D perhaps matches TRBD1 (6 bases). V was clipped by 4 bases and J by 2 bases, with 24 bases between them. CDR1 SQVTM and CDR2 ANQGSEA come from the germline V gene. This CDR3 spans 19 amino acids. The CDR3 loop is CSVVAVGGSNVPGANVLTF. The CDR3 DNA reads TGCAGCGTTGTAGCTGTTGGGGGCAGCAACGTGCCTGGGGCCAACGTCCTGACTTTC.

This clone was observed a few times. The chain joins TRBV18 to TRBJ2-5; a possible D gene is TRBD2 (5 bases). Germline CDR1 KGHSH, CDR2 LQKENI. The CDR3 loop spans 14 amino acids. Between the trimmed V and J ends, which lost 0 bases and 5 bases, there was a span of 10 bases. The CDR3 loop is CASSPPAGGETQYF. CDR3 DNA: TGTGCCAGCTCACCACCGGCCGGCGGGGAGACCCAGTACTTC.

The chain has TRBV28 and TRBJ2-5; 9 bases line up with TRBD1. Trimming at V came to 5 bases and at J to 2 bases, leaving 9 bases not matched to a gene. This CDR3 region has 16 residues. The germline V gene has CDR1 MDHEN and CDR2 SYDVKM. CDR3 protein: CASSPLDRGAQETQYF. CDR3 sequence (DNA): TGTGCCAGCAGTCCCCTCGACAGGGGGGCACAAGAGACCCAGTACTTC.

The V and J genes are TRBV28 and TRBJ2-2; 12 nucleotides align to TRBD1. Trimming took 2 bases from V and 6 from J; bases not matched to a gene: 1. The CDR3 has 15 residues. In germline, CDR1 is MDHEN, CDR2 SYDVKM. CDR3 protein: CASSLGTGGSGELFF. The CDR3 DNA reads as TGTGCCAGCAGTTTAGGGACAGGGGGCTCCGGGGAGCTGTTTTTT.

The chain recombines TRBV30 with TRBJ1-6; no firm D call. The V gene's germline CDR1 is GTSNPN and CDR2 SVGIG (reference sequence). The CDR3 contains 12 residues. V was cut by 5 bases and J by 5 bases, with 7 bases left in between. The chain's CDR3 is CAWLQNNSPLHF. The CDR3 DNA reads as TGTGCCTGGTTACAGAATAATTCACCCCTCCACTTT.

The V and J genes are TRBV6-6 and TRBJ2-5, with D perhaps matching TRBD2 (5 bases). V was trimmed by 0 bases and J by 3 bases, leaving 8 bases between them. The CDR3 spans 14 residues. Germline loops: CDR1 MNHNY, CDR2 SVGAGI (reference sequence). The CDR3 region is CASSYSRAEETQYF. In nucleotides, the CDR3 is TGTGCCAGCAGTTACTCGAGGGCAGAAGAGACCCAGTACTTC.

The chain uses TRBV4-1 and TRBJ2-7, with D tentatively TRBD2 (6 bases). V was trimmed by 5 bases and J by 1 base, leaving 15 bases between them. The CDR3 extends over 15 amino acids. Germline CDR1 MGHRA, CDR2 YSYEKL. The CDR3 coding sequence is TGCGCCAGCAGCGGTGGGGGGAAGCGTTCCTACGAGCAGTACTTC. Amino acids: CASSGGGKRSYEQYF.